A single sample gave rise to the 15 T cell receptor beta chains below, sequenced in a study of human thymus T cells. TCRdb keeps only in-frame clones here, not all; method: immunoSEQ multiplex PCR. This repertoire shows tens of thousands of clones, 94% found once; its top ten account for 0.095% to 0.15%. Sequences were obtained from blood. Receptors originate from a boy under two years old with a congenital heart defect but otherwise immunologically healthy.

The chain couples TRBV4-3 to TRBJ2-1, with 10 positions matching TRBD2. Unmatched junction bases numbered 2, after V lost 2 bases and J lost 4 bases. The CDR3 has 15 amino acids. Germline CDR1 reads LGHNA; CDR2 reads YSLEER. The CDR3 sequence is CASSQTSGAYNEQFF. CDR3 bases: TGCGCCAGCAGCCAAACTAGCGGGGCTTACAATGAGCAGTTCTTC.

In DNA form, the CDR3 reads TGTGCCAGCAGTTTGAAAGGACAGGGATTTGAGCAGTTCTTC. It translates to CASSLKGQGFEQFF. The chain uses TRBV27 and TRBJ2-1; 8 bases align to TRBD1. Germline-derived CDR1 and CDR2 are MNHEY and SMNVEV (reference sequence). V was pared by 3 bases and J by 9 bases, with 7 bases of the junction left unmatched. The CDR3 loop spans 14 amino acids.

The CDR3: CSVDRQGANTEAFF. The DNA for the CDR3 is TGCAGCGTCGACAGACAGGGGGCTAACACTGAAGCTTTCTTT. V and J are TRBV29-1 and TRBJ1-1; 10 bases agree with TRBD1. This CDR3 spans 14 amino acids. The junction had 6 bases not matched to a gene; V was cut back by 6 bases and J by 2 bases. CDR1 is SQVTM and CDR2 is ANQGSEA in the germline V gene.

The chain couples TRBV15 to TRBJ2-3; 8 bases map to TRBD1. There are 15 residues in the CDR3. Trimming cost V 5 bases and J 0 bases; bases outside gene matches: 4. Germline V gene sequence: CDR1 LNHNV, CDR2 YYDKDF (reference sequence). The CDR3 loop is CATSVNRGSTDTQYF. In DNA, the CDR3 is TGTGCCACCAGCGTTAACAGGGGGAGCACAGATACGCAGTATTTT.

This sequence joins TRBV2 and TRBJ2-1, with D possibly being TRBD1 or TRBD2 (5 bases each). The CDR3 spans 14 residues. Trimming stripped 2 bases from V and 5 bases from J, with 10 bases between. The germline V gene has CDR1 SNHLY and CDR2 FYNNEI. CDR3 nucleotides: TGTGCCAGCAGTGAACAGGGACGTGACAATGAGCAGTTCTTC. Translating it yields CASSEQGRDNEQFF.

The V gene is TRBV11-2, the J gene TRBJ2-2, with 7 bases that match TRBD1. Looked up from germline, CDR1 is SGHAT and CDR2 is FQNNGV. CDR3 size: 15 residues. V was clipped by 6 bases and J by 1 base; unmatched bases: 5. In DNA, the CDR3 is TGTGCCAGCAGAAGGGGACAGATGAACACCGGGGAGCTGTTTTTT. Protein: CASRRGQMNTGELFF.

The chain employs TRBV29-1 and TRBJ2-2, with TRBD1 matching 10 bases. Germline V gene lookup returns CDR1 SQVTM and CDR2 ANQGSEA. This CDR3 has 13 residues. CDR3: CAAGTGDTGELFF. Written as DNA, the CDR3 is TGCGCGGCCGGGACAGGGGACACCGGGGAGCTGTTTTTT.

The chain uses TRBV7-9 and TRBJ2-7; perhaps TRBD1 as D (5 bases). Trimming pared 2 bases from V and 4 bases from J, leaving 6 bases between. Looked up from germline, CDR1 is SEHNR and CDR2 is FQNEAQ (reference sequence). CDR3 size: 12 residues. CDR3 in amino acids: CASSLQGYEQYF. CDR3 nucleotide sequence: TGTGCCAGCAGCTTACAGGGTTACGAGCAGTACTTC.

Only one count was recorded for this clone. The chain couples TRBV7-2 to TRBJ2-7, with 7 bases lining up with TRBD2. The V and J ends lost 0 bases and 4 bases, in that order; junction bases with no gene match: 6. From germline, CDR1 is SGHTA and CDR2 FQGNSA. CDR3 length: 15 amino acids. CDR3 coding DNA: TGTGCCAGCAGCTTAGCGGGGGGGACCACTTACGAGCAGTACTTC. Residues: CASSLAGGTTYEQYF.

The CDR3 loop is CASSLGGSTAGELFF. CDR3 bases: TGTGCCAGCAGTTTAGGTGGTAGTACGGCCGGGGAGCTGTTTTTT. This chain uses TRBV28 with TRBJ2-2; no clear D gene. From germline, CDR1 is MDHEN and CDR2 SYDVKM. The V and J ends lost 2 bases and 6 bases respectively, with 13 bases between them. CDR3 size: 15 residues.

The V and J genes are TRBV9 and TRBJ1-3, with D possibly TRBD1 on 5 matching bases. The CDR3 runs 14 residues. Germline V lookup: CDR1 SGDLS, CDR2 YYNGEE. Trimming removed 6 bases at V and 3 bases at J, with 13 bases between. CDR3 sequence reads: CASIRGGLGNTIYF. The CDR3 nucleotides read TGTGCCAGCATAAGGGGTGGACTTGGAAACACCATATATTTT.

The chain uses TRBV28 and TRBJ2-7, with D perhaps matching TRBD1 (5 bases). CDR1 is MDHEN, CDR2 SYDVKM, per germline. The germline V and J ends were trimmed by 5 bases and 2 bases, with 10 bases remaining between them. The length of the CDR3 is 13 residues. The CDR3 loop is CASSNAGTYEQYF. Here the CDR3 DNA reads TGTGCCAGCAGTAATGCAGGGACCTACGAGCAGTACTTC.

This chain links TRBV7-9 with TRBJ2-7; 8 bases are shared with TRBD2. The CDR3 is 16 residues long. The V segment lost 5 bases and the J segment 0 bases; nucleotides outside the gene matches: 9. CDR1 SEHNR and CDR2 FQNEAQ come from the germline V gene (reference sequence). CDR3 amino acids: CASSRIAGGSSYEQYF. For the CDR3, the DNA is TGTGCCAGCAGCAGGATCGCGGGGGGTAGCTCCTACGAGCAGTACTTC.

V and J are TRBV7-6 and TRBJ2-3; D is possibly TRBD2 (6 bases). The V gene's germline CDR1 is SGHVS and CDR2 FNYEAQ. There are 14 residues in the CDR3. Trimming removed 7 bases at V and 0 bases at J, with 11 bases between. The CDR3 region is CASTRTTSTDTQYF. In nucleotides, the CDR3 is TGTGCCAGCACACGGACTACCAGCACAGATACGCAGTATTTT.

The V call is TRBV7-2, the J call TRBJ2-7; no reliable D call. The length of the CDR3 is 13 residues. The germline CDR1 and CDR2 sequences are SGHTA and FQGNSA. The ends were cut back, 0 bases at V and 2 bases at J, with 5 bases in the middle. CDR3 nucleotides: TGTGCCAGCAGCTTAGCGGGGACCTACGAGCAGTACTTC. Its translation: CASSLAGTYEQYF.